This TCR beta chain was recovered during a study of blood T cell repertoires in COVID-19. For the study at large: Acute and convalescent COVID-19 samples came from the United States, Italy and Spain.

Per the authors' pipeline: Quantification of nucleated cells was approximated via reference gene primer amplification. The table came from immunoSEQ multiplex PCR; TCRdb's copy has only in-frame clones and leaves some out. D and trimming were read from the DNA, whereas the V and J calls and clone size are those reported in that table. The data contain 84,000 or so clones, approximately 86% of them singletons. The CDR3 extends over 16 amino acids. CDR1 and CDR2 from the germline V gene are LGHNA and YNFKEQ. This clone occurred a few times. Germline is not matched at one junction end, which may reflect a read error.

The sample comprised peripheral blood. This clonotype was sampled from a woman aged 70-85 years with active or convalescent COVID-19. The rearrangement uses TRBV4-2 and TRBJ2-5, with 8 nucleotides matching TRBD2. CDR3 sequence reads: CASTQGTGTREETQYF. The CDR3 DNA sequence: TGTGCCAGCACCCAAGGGACCGGGACTAGGGAGGAGACCCAGTACTTC.